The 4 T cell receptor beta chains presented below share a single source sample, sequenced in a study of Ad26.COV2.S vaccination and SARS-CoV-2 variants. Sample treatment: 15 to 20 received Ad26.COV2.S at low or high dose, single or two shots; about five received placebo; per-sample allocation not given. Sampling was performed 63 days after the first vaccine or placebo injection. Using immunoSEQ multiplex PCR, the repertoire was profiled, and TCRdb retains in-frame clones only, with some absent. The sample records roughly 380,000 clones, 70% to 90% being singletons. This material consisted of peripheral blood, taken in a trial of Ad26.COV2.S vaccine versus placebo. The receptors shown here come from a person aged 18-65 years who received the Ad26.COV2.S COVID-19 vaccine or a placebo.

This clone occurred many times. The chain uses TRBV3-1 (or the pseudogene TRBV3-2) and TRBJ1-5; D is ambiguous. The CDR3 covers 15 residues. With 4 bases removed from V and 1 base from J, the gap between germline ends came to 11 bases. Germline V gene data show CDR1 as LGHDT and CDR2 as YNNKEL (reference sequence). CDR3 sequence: CASSPNFGSNQPQHF. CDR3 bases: TGTGCCAGCAGCCCGAACTTTGGGAGCAATCAGCCCCAGCATTTT.

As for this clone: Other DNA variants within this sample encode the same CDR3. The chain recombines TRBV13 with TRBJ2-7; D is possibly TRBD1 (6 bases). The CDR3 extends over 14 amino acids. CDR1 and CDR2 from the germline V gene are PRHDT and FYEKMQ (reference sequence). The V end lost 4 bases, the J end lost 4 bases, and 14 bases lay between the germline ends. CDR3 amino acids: CASSSSGETYEQYF. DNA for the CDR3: TGTGCCAGCAGCTCCTCAGGGGAGACATACGAGCAGTACTTC.

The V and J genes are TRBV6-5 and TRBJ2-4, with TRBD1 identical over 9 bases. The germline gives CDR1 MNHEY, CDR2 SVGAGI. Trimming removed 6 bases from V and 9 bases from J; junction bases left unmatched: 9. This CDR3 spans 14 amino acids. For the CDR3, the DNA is TGTGCCAGCAGACTCGCACAGGGGGCGAGCATTCAGTACTTC. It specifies CASRLAQGASIQYF.

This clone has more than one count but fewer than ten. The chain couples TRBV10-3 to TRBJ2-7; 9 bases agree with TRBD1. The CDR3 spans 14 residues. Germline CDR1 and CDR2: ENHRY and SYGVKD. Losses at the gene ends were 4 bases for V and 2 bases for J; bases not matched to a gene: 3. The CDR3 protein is CAISAGQGTYEQYF. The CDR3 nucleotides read TGTGCCATCAGTGCAGGACAGGGGACCTACGAGCAGTACTTC.